This section outlines one T cell receptor beta chain sequence together with its context. A J-beta primer mix and a sample-barcoded 5' primer were used in a second PCR of about 6 to 12 cycles. TCRdb re-called the 5' RACE reads with MiXCR, one entry per CDR3 protein. This sample has 540,000 or so distinct CDR3 sequences, with under 30% found just once. This record belongs to a study of blood T cells in healthy people across ages. This sample also appeared in a second study, on T cells of mothers and their children.

This sequence originates from a boy aged 10-17 years in good health. Material: blood.

CDR3 in amino acids: CASSVPTSTDTQYF. DNA of the CDR3: TGTGCCAGCAGCGTACCGACTAGCACAGATACGCAGTATTTT. The chain couples TRBV9 to TRBJ2-3; D unclear. V lost 1 base and J lost 0, with 6 bases in between. Germline V gives CDR1 SGDLS, CDR2 YYNGEE. The CDR3 runs to 14 residues. Full variable domain (rest looked up from reference TRBV9 and TRBJ2-3): DSGVTQTPKHLITATGQRVTLRCSPRSGDLSVYWYQQSLDQGLQFLIQYYNGEERAKGNILERFSAQQFPDLHSELNLSSLELGDSALYFCASSVPTSTDTQYFGPGTRLTVL.